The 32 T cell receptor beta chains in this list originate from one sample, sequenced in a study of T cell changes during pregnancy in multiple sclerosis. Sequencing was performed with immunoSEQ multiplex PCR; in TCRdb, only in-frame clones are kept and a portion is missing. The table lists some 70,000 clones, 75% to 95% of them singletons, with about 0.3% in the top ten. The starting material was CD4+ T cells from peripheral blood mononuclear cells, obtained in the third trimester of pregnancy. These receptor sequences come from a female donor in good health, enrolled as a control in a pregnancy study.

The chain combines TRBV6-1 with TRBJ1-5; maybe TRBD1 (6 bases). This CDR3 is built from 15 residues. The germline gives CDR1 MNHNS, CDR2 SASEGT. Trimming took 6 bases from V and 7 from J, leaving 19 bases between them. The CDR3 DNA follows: TGTGCCAGCAGCGGGCCCCAGGGGTACGGCCAGCCCCAGCATTTT. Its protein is CASSGPQGYGQPQHF.

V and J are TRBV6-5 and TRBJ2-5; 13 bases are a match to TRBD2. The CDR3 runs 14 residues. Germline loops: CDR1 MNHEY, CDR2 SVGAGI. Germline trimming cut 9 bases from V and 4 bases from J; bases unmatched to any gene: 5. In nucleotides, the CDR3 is TGTGCCAGTAAACTAGCGGGGGGGCCAGAGACCCAGTACTTC. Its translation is CASKLAGGPETQYF.

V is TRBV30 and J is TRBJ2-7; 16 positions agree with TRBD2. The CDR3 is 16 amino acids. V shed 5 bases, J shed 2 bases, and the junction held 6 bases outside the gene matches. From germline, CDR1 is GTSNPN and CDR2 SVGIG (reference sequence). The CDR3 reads CAWGGTSGRGPYEQYF. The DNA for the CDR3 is TGTGCCTGGGGAGGGACTAGCGGGAGGGGGCCCTACGAGCAGTACTTC.

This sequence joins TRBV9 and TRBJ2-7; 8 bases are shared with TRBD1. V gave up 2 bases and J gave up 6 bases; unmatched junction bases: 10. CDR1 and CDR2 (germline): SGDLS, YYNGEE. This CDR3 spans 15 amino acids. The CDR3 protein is CASSVTGGEGTEQYF. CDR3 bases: TGTGCCAGCAGCGTCACAGGGGGAGAGGGTACCGAGCAGTACTTC.

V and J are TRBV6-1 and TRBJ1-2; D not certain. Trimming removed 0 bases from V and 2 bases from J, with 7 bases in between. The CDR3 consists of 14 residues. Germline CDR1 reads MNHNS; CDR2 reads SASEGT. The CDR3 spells CASSEAPGNYGYTF. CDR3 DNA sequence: TGTGCCAGCAGTGAAGCCCCGGGGAACTATGGCTACACCTTC.

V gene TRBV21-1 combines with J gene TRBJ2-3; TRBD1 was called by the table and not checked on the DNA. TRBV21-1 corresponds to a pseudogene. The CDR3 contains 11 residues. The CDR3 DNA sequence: TGTGCCAGCAGTTATGGACAGGGCCCGTATTTT. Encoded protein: CASSYGQGPYF.

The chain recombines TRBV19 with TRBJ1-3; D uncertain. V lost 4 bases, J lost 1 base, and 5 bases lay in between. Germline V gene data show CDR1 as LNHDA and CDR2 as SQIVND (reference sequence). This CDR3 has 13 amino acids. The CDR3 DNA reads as TGTGCCAGTAGTAGGGCGTCTGGAAACACCATATATTTT. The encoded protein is CASSRASGNTIYF.

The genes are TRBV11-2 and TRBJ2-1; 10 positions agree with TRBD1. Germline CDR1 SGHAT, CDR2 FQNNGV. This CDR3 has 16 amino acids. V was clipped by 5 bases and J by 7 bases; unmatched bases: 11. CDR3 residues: CASSPPGQGLRNEQFF. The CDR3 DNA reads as TGTGCCAGCAGCCCCCCGGGACAGGGGCTTAGGAATGAGCAGTTCTTC.

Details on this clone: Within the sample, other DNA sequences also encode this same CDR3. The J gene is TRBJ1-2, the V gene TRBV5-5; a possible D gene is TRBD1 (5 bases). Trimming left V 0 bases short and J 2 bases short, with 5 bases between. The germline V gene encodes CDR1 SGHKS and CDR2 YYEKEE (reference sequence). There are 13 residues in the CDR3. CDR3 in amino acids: CASSLAGNYGYTF. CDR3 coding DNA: TGTGCCAGCAGCTTGGCAGGGAACTATGGCTACACCTTC.

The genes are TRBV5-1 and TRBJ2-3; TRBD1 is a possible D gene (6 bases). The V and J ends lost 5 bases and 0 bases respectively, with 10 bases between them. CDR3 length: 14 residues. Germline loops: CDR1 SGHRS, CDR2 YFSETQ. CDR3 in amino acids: CASRTTGSTDTQYF. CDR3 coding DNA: TGCGCCAGCAGGACGACAGGCAGCACAGATACGCAGTATTTT.

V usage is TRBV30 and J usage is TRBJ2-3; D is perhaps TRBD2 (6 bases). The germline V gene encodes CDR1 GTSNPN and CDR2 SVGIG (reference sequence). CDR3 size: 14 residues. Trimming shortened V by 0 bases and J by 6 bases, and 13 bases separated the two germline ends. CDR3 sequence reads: CAWSVLGGSDTQYF. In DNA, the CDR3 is TGTGCCTGGAGTGTATTGGGGGGATCGGATACGCAGTATTTT.

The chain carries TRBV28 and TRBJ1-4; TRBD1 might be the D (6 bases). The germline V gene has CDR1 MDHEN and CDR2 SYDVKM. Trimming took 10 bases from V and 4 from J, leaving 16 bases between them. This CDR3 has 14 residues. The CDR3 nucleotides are TGTGCCACCTCTAAACAGGGATTTAATGAAAAACTGTTTTTT. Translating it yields CATSKQGFNEKLFF.

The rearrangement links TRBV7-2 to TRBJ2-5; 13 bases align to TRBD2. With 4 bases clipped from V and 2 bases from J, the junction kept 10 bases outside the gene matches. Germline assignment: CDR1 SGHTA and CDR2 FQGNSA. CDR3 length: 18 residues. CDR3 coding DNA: TGTGCCAGCAGCTACACTAGCGGGGGGGCCACGGATCAAGAGACCCAGTACTTC. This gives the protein CASSYTSGGATDQETQYF.

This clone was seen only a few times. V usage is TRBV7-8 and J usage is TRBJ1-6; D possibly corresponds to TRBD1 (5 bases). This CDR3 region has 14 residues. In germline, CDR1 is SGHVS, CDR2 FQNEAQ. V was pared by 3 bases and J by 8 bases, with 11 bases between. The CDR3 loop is CASSLGGDDSPLHF. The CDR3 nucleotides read TGTGCCAGCAGCTTGGGGGGAGACGATTCACCCCTCCACTTT. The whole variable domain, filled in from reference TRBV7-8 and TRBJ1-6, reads GAGVSQSPRYKVAKRGQDVALRCDPISGHVSLFWYQQALGQGPEFLTYFQNEAQLDKSGLPSDRFFAERPEGSVSTLKIQRTQQEDSAVYLCASSLGGDDSPLHFGNGTRLTVT.

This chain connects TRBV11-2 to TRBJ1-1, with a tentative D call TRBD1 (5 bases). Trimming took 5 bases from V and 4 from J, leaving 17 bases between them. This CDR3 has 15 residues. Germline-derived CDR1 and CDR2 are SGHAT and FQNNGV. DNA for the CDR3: TGTGCCAGCAGCCCCAGTTCATCCGGGGGCACTGAAGCTTTCTTT. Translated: CASSPSSSGGTEAFF.

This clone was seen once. The CDR3 DNA sequence: TGTGCCAGCAGTGACCCACCCCCCGCGGATCGCTACACCTTC. It specifies CASSDPPPADRYTF. The V and J genes are TRBV6-1 and TRBJ1-2; D remains unclear. Germline CDR1 and CDR2: MNHNS and SASEGT. V gave up 3 bases and J gave up 9 bases, with 17 bases separating them. This CDR3 is 14 amino acids long.

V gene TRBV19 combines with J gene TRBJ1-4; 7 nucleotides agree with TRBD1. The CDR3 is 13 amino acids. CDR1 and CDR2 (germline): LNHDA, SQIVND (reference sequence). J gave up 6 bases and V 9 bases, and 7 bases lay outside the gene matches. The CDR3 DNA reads TGTGCCAGCCGACAGGGCATGGATGAAAAACTGTTTTTT. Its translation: CASRQGMDEKLFF.

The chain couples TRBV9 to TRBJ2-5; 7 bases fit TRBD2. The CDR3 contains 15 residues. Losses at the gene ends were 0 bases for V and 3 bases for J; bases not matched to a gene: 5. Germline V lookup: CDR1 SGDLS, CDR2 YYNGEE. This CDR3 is CASSVAPSGKETQYF. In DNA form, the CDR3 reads TGTGCCAGCAGCGTAGCTCCTAGCGGCAAAGAGACCCAGTACTTC.

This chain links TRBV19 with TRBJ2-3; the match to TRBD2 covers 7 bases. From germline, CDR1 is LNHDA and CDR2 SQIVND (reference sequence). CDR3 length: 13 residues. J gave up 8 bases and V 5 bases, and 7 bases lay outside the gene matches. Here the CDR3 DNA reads TGTGCCAGTAGTGGCGGGGGATCGGGTACGCAGTATTTT. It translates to CASSGGGSGTQYF.

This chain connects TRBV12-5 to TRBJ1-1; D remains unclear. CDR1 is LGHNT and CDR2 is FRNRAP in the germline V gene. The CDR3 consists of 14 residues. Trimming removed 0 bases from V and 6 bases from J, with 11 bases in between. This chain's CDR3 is CASGLVTGFSEAFF. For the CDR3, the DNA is TGTGCTAGTGGTTTGGTAACGGGATTTTCTGAAGCTTTCTTT.

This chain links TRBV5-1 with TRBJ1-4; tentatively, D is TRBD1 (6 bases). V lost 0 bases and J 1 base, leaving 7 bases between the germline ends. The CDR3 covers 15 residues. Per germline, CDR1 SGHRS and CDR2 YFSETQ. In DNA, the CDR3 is TGCGCCAGCAGCTTGGTAGGGGGAACTAATGAAAAACTGTTTTTT. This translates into CASSLVGGTNEKLFF.

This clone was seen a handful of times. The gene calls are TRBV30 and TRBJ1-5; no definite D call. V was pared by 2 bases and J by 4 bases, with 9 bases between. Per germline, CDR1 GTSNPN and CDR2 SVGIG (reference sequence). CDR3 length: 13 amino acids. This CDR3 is CAWSLGENQPQHF. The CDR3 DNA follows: TGTGCCTGGAGTTTAGGAGAAAATCAGCCCCAGCATTTT.

CDR3 nucleotide sequence: TGTGCCAGCACCCAACCACTCACGAACACTGAAGCTTTCTTT. Encoded protein: CASTQPLTNTEAFF. V usage is TRBV6-6 and J usage is TRBJ1-1; D is undetermined. There are 14 residues in the CDR3. CDR1 and CDR2 from the germline V gene are MNHNY and SVGAGI (reference sequence). V lost 7 bases and J 1 base, leaving 13 bases between the germline ends.

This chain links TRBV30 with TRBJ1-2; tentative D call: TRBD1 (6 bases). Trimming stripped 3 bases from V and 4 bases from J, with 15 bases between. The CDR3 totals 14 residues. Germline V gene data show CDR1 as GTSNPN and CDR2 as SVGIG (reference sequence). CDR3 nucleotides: TGTGCCTGGAGGACGGGGACATCCATCTATGGCTACACCTTC. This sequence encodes CAWRTGTSIYGYTF. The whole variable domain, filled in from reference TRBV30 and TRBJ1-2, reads SQTIHQWPATLVQPVGSPLSLECTVEGTSNPNLYWYRQAAGRGLQLLFYSVGIGQISSEVPQNLSASRPQDRQFILSSKKLLLSDSGFYLCAWRTGTSIYGYTFGSGTRLTVV.

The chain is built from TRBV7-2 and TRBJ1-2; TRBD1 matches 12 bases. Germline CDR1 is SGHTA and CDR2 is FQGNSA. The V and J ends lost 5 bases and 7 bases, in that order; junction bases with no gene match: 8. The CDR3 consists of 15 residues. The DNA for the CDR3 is TGTGCCAGCAGCCCCCTGGGGACAGGGGGCGGTGGCTACACCTTC. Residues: CASSPLGTGGGGYTF.

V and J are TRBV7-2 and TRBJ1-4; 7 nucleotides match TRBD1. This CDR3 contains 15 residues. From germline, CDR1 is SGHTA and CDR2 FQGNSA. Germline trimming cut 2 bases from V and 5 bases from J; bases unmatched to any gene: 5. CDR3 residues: CASSLQAGGNEKLFF. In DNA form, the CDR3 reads TGTGCCAGCAGCTTACAAGCAGGGGGGAATGAAAAACTGTTTTTT. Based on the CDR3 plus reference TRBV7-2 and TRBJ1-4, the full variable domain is GAGVSQSPSNKVTEKGKDVELRCDPISGHTALYWYRQSLGQGLEFLIYFQGNSAPDKSGLPSDRFSAERTGGSVSTLTIQRTQQEDSAVYLCASSLQAGGNEKLFFGSGTQLSVL.

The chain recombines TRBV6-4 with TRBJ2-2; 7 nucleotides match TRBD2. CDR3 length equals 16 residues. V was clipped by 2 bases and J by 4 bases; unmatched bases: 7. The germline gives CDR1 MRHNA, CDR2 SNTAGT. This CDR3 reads CASSDSPGRGTGELFF. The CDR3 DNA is TGTGCCAGCAGTGACAGTCCAGGGAGGGGCACCGGGGAGCTGTTTTTT.

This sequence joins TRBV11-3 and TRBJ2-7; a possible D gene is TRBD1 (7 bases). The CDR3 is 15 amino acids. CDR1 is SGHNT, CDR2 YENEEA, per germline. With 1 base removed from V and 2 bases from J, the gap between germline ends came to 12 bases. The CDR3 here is CASSLVTGEAYEQYF. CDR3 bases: TGTGCCAGCAGCTTAGTTACAGGGGAGGCCTACGAGCAGTACTTC.

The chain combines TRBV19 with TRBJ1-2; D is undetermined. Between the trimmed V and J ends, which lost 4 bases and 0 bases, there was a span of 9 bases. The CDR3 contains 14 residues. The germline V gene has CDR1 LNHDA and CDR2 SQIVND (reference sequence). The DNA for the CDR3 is TGTGCCAGTAGTAGATTAGTCACTAACTATGGCTACACCTTC. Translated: CASSRLVTNYGYTF.

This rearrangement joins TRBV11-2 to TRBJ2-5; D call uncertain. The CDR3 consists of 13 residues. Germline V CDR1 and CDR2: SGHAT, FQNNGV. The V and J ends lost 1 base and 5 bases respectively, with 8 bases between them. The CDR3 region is CASSLGSKETQYF. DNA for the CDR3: TGTGCCAGCAGCTTAGGGAGCAAGGAGACCCAGTACTTC.

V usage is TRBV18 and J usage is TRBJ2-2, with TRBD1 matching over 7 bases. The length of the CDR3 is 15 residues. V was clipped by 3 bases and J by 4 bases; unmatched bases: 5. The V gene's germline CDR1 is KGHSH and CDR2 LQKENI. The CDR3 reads CASSPTGAVTGELFF. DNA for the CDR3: TGTGCCAGCTCACCCACAGGGGCCGTCACCGGGGAGCTGTTTTTT. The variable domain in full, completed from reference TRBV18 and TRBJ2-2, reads NAGVMQNPRHLVRRRGQEARLRCSPMKGHSHVYWYRQLPEEGLKFMVYLQKENIIDESGMPKERFSAEFPKEGPSILRIQQVVRGDSAAYFCASSPTGAVTGELFFGEGSRLTVL.

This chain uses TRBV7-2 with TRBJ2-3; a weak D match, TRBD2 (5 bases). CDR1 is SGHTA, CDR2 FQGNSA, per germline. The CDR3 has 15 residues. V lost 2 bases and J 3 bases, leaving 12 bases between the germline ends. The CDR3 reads CASSLYMTGTDTQYF. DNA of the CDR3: TGTGCCAGCAGCTTATATATGACGGGGACAGATACGCAGTATTTT. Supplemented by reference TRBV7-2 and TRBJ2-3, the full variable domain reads GAGVSQSPSNKVTEKGKDVELRCDPISGHTALYWYRQSLGQGLEFLIYFQGNSAPDKSGLPSDRFSAERTGGSVSTLTIQRTQQEDSAVYLCASSLYMTGTDTQYFGPGTRLTVL.